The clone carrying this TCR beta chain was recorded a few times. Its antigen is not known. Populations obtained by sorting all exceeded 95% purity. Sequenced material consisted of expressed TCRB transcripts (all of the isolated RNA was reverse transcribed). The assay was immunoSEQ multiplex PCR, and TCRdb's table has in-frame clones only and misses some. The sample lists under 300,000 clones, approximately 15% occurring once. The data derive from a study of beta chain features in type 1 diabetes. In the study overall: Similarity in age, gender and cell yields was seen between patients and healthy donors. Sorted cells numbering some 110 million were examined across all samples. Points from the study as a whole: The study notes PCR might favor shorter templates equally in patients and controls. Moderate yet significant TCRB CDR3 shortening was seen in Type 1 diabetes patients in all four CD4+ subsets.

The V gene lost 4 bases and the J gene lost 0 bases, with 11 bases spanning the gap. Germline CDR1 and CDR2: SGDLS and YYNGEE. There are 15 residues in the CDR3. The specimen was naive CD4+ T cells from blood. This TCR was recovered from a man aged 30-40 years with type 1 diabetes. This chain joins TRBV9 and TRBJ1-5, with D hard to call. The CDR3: CASSPLGDSNQPQHF. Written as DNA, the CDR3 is TGTGCCAGCAGCCCCCTCGGGGATAGCAATCAGCCCCAGCATTTT.